This entry features one T cell receptor (beta chain) sequence. The specificity of this receptor is unknown. Per-base quality was not reported, and no clone a single base away is much larger than it. The source of the sample is a study of blood T cell repertoires in COVID-19 (dated by TCRdb to about 2020). The study in broad terms: Samples from collaborators originated in the United States, Italy and Spain and spanned both the acute and convalescent phases of COVID-19. The material from the prospective study consisted of cDNA or gDNA derived from T cells, B-cell-depleted T cells, or PBMCs. Deeply sampled blood TCRbeta repertoires from subjects exposed to, actively infected with, or recovered from COVID-19 were included in the dataset. The repertoires were made available in a free public database intended to serve as a resource for research on the immune response to SARS-CoV-2. Samples came from the ongoing ImmuneRACE study (first 160 participants) plus 1,254 subjects from 6 global collaborators. Nearly every sample came with metadata listing a de-identified subject ID, COVID-19 status, age in years and sex. Where available, HLA class I and class II types were taken from metadata supplied by the sample provider and were not determined by assay-based typing.

Reading the germline V gene gives CDR1 MGHRA and CDR2 YSYEKL. V is shortened by 3 bases, J by 0 bases, and the region joining them spans 12 bases. The CDR3 spans 15 residues, from the cysteine through the phenylalanine. CDR3 DNA only is kept here, 45 bases in frame from base 1. Participants in the prospective study were aged roughly 18 to 100 years, lived in over 20 United States geographic areas, and enrolled through a virtual design. To assign participants to cohorts, the prospective study relied on clinical history that participants themselves reported in a screening survey and a study questionnaire. Recovered participants in ImmuneRACE Cohort 3 were defined as having two consecutive negative NP/OP PCR tests, clearance from a healthcare professional, or resolution of symptoms. In the prospective study, mobile phlebotomists collected whole blood, serum and a nasopharyngeal or oropharyngeal swab from each participant. Additional blood draws and questionnaires over an approximately 2-month period could optionally be provided by prospective study participants. Before DNA extraction, prospective study blood samples were shipped either frozen or at room temperature.

On the study overall, not on this receptor specifically: How much clinical and demographic metadata was included differed by source and by participant, and the metadata was provided uncurated.

The immunoSEQ Assay, a bias-controlled multiplex PCR, was used to amplify TCRbeta CDR3 regions from genomic DNA. As for how the authors treated the data: Nucleated cell counts per sample were estimated from amplification of reference gene primers within the assay. Sequence reads were collapsed and filtered to measure the absolute abundance of every unique TCRbeta CDR3 rearrangement. For each sample, productive Simpson clonality was calculated as the square root of Simpson's diversity index across productive rearrangements. Held by TCRdb, this immuneACCESS table contains in-frame sequences only and omits some clones. Under half of the omission traces to an unresolved V gene where checked; the cause of the rest is unknown. Clone size and V and J calls were adopted from that table, with D and trimming inferred from the DNA. Counted in this sample were 140,000 to 150,000 clones; 80% to 90% of them appeared once. The top ten constitute about 10% of the sample.

This TCR was recovered from a man aged 55 to 70 who had recovered from COVID-19. This chain joins TRBV4-1 to TRBJ2-7; a confident D gene designation cannot be given. Sequencing was done on a sample of PBMCs or T cells enriched from blood (not recorded which). CDR3 reads: CASSHDGPTSYEQYF. Read as DNA, the sequence is TGCGCCAGCAGCCACGATGGGCCTACCTCCTACGAGCAGTACTTC.